This T cell receptor (beta chain) was retrieved from a study of cytotoxic CD8 clonotypes in ibrutinib-treated CLL. Cryopreserved PBMCs provided about 2 micrograms of genomic DNA for the TCR beta libraries. Clones were sequenced by immunoSEQ multiplex PCR, and TCRdb holds only the in-frame ones, with some missing. Among about 130,000 clones listed, approximately 80% were seen once. A remark on this clone: The target antigen is unknown.

Germline CDR1 is MNHEY and CDR2 is SVGAGI. The CDR3 extends over 15 amino acids. With 0 bases removed from V and 4 bases from J, the gap between germline ends came to 12 bases. Study results and limitations: Circulating CD8+ T-cell counts were tracked by baseline clonality, which exceeded that of age-matched healthy donors.

The J gene is TRBJ2-5, the V gene TRBV6-5; D tentatively fits TRBD1 or TRBD2 (5 bases each). This receptor was identified in a human donor with chronic lymphocytic leukemia. Sequenced here: PBMCs, sampled after 24 months of ibrutinib treatment. DNA of the CDR3: TGTGCCAGCAGTTACTCCTGGGACGTCGGAGAGACCCAGTACTTC. Translated, it gives CASSYSWDVGETQYF.